A single sample gave rise to the 19 T cell receptor beta chains below, sequenced in a study of blood T cells in healthy people across ages. A second PCR of about 6 to 11 cycles used a sample-barcoded 5' primer and a J-beta primer mix. TCRdb recomputed calls from the 5' RACE reads with MiXCR, one row per CDR3 protein. Of roughly 1.5 million distinct CDR3 sequences in the sample, around 40% were seen once. The source material was blood. Receptors were obtained from a woman between 18 and 29 years old in good health.

Ten or more counts support this clonotype. Here the CDR3 reads CSARDAGLSNIQYF. CDR3 coding DNA: TGCAGTGCTAGAGACGCGGGACTCAGTAACATTCAGTACTTC. The chain employs TRBV20-1 and TRBJ2-4; D possibly corresponds to TRBD2 (6 bases). Per germline, CDR1 DFQATT and CDR2 SNEGSKA (reference sequence). Between the trimmed V and J ends, which lost 0 bases and 7 bases, there was a span of 13 bases. This CDR3 spans 14 amino acids.

This clonotype has just a few counts. The rearrangement uses TRBV4-3 and TRBJ2-1, with 9 positions matching TRBD1. The CDR3 spans 18 residues. Unmatched junction bases numbered 13, after V lost 3 bases and J lost 4 bases. The germline CDR1 and CDR2 sequences are LGHNA and YSLEER. In DNA, the CDR3 is TGCGCCAGCAGCCACAGAATAGTTGGGACAGGGTCGTACAATGAGCAGTTCTTC. This sequence encodes CASSHRIVGTGSYNEQFF.

About this clonotype itself: One end of the junction is discordant with germline, which a read error may explain. The chain is built from TRBV6-6 and TRBJ1-1, with D possibly being TRBD1 (5 bases). This CDR3 region has 14 residues. CDR1 and CDR2 from the germline V gene are MNHNY and SVGAGI (reference sequence). The CDR3 sequence: CAGSSGGEHTEAFF. The CDR3 region has the DNA TGTGCCGGCAGTTCAGGAGGGGAACACACTGAAGCTTTCTTT.

The V call is TRBV28, the J call TRBJ2-1, with a possible D match to TRBD1 (6 bases). Trimming cost V 6 bases and J 3 bases, with 18 bases left between them. Germline CDR1 is MDHEN and CDR2 is SYDVKM. This CDR3 is 16 amino acids long. The CDR3, as DNA: TGTGCCAGCAGAGGGAGACAGGCACAGAGCTACAATGAGCAGTTCTTC. It encodes CASRGRQAQSYNEQFF.

This clonotype was seen a single time. The junction differs from germline at one of its ends, possibly a read error. The chain employs TRBV2 and TRBJ2-5; D uncertain. The germline gives CDR1 SNHLY, CDR2 FYNNEI. CDR3 length: 14 residues. In DNA form, the CDR3 reads TGTACCAGCACGACAATAGACTACCAAGAGACCCAGTACTTC. Protein product: CTSTTIDYQETQYF.

This chain links TRBV18 with TRBJ2-7, with 13 nucleotides matching TRBD2. The CDR3 is 15 amino acids. Germline V lookup: CDR1 KGHSH, CDR2 LQKENI. The J segment lost 7 bases and the V segment lost 1 base, leaving 4 bases of the junction unmatched. CDR3 loop: CASSPRTSGSDEQYF. The DNA for the CDR3 is TGTGCCAGCTCACCACGGACTAGCGGGAGCGATGAGCAGTACTTC.

The V gene is TRBV29-1, the J gene TRBJ2-5, with D perhaps matching TRBD2 (6 bases). The J call may be faulty, since TRBJ2-7 better matches the DNA end. The CDR3 loop spans 16 amino acids. Germline values: CDR1 SQVTM, CDR2 ANQGSEA. DNA of the CDR3: TGCAGCGCCCTGCAGAGCTCGAGCGGGCGACCCTACGAGCAGTACTTC. Translation: CSALQSSSGRPYEQYF.

This clonotype was seen a few times. J is TRBJ2-3 and V is TRBV5-1; perhaps TRBD2 as D (6 bases). The CDR3 sequence is 17 residues long. The germline CDR1 and CDR2 sequences are SGHRS and YFSETQ. V gave up 4 bases and J gave up 7 bases, with 25 bases separating them. Here the CDR3 DNA reads TGCGCCAGCAGCCAGATGCCCAGCGGGTCGCTCGGAAATACGCAGTATTTT. Its protein is CASSQMPSGSLGNTQYF.

The chain joins TRBV7-2 to TRBJ2-3; unclear D gene. Trimming shortened V by 3 bases and J by 2 bases, and 15 bases separated the two germline ends. Per the germline V gene, CDR1 is SGHTA and CDR2 is FQGNSA. The CDR3 spans 16 residues. CDR3 in amino acids: CASSFSPGTSTDTQYF. In DNA, the CDR3 is TGTGCCAGCAGCTTTTCCCCAGGAACTTCCACAGATACGCAGTATTTT.

V is TRBV7-9 and J is TRBJ1-1; tentative D call: TRBD1 (6 bases). The CDR3 covers 15 residues. Between the trimmed V and J ends, which lost 1 base and 3 bases, there was a span of 12 bases. The germline V gene has CDR1 SEHNR and CDR2 FQNEAQ (reference sequence). DNA for the CDR3: TGTGCCAGCAGCTTAGTGGCGGGGGCAGACACTGAAGCTTTCTTT. Its protein product is CASSLVAGADTEAFF.

This chain links TRBV6-2 or TRBV6-3 with TRBJ2-1; 9 positions agree with TRBD2. The V gene's germline CDR1 is MNHEY and CDR2 SVGEGT. This CDR3 comprises 15 residues. The trim removed 5 bases at V and 6 bases at J, leaving 8 bases unmatched. The CDR3 region has the DNA TGTGCCAGCAGTACGGCGGGGGGGCCCCTCAATGAGCAGTTCTTC. This sequence encodes CASSTAGGPLNEQFF.

The sample holds a few counts of this clonotype. The rearrangement joins TRBV9 to TRBJ2-3; D might be TRBD2 (7 bases). CDR1 and CDR2 (germline): SGDLS, YYNGEE. This CDR3 spans 14 amino acids. V was clipped by 2 bases and J by 4 bases, with 11 bases between them. Here the CDR3 DNA reads TGTGCCAGCAGCGTGTGGGGGGGCCCAGATACGCAGTATTTT. Its translation: CASSVWGGPDTQYF.

This clonotype was detected ten times or more. The chain has TRBV6-1 and TRBJ2-5; D is uncertain. This CDR3 has 12 residues. From germline, CDR1 is MNHNS and CDR2 SASEGT. The V and J ends lost 5 bases and 5 bases respectively, with 9 bases between them. CDR3 protein: CASSSHWETQYF. CDR3 nucleotides: TGTGCCAGCAGTTCCCATTGGGAGACCCAGTACTTC.

This clonotype has more than one count but fewer than ten. The rearrangement uses TRBV25-1 and TRBJ2-1; D is ambiguous. The CDR3 contains 12 residues. Germline values: CDR1 MGHDK, CDR2 SYGVNS. Trimming pared 7 bases from V and 9 bases from J, leaving 13 bases between. The CDR3: CASTRKLAEQFF. DNA of the CDR3: TGTGCCAGCACTAGAAAGTTGGCTGAGCAGTTCTTC.

V and J are TRBV7-8 and TRBJ2-1, with a weak D call TRBD2 (6 bases). Per germline, CDR1 SGHVS and CDR2 FQNEAQ. V was cut by 2 bases and J by 0 bases, with 14 bases left in between. The CDR3 covers 17 residues. The CDR3 nucleotides are TGTGCCAGCAGCTTATTTGGGACTCCAAGCTCCTACAATGAGCAGTTCTTC. Translated, it gives CASSLFGTPSSYNEQFF.

CDR3 DNA: TGTGCCAGCAGCTTAACGTCACTAGCGGAGCCCCAGTACTTC. Protein: CASSLTSLAEPQYF. The V call is TRBV7-3, the J call TRBJ2-5; 8 bases agree with TRBD2. From germline, CDR1 is SGHTA and CDR2 FQGTGA. Losses at the gene ends were 0 bases for V and 9 bases for J; bases not matched to a gene: 6. This CDR3 has 14 amino acids.

This clonotype has a handful of counts. J is TRBJ1-3 and V is TRBV4-1; D is undetermined. CDR1 is MGHRA, CDR2 YSYEKL, per germline. There are 16 residues in the CDR3. With 0 bases removed from V and 0 bases from J, the gap between germline ends came to 9 bases. The CDR3 DNA reads TGCGCCAGCAGCCAAGATTTTGGGAGCTCTGGAAACACCATATATTTT. This sequence encodes CASSQDFGSSGNTIYF.

This clonotype was detected once. The gene calls are TRBV21-1 and TRBJ2-1; the table's D call, TRBD1, has no DNA check behind it. TRBV21-1 constitutes a pseudogene. The CDR3 sequence is 17 residues long. CDR3 amino acids: CASSLYQGTPSYNEQFF. The DNA for the CDR3 is TGTGCCAGCAGCTTATACCAGGGTACCCCCTCCTACAATGAGCAGTTCTTC.

The chain joins TRBV4-3 to TRBJ2-1, with 9 bases that match TRBD1. The CDR3 covers 14 residues. The germline gives CDR1 LGHNA, CDR2 YSLEER. Unmatched junction bases numbered 5, after V lost 4 bases and J lost 7 bases. CDR3 DNA sequence: TGCGCCAGCAGCCGATCGACAGGGGGAAATGAGCAGTTCTTC. Protein sequence: CASSRSTGGNEQFF.